This record concerns one T cell receptor (beta chain) sequence. How the authors handled the data: Cell counts per sample came from amplifying reference gene primers. TCRdb's copy holds only in-frame clones and misses some; the assay was immunoSEQ multiplex PCR. V, J and clone size were drawn from that table, and D and trimming were deduced from the DNA. The sample holds about 200,000 clones, about 88% seen once. The source of the sample is a study of blood T cell repertoires in COVID-19. Trimming took 0 bases from V and 3 from J, leaving 12 bases between them. Germline V gene data show CDR1 as LGHNA and CDR2 as YNFKEQ. The CDR3 runs 15 residues. Seattle patients were enrolled while actively infected and followed longitudinally.

The TCR was taken from a man aged 45 to 65 with COVID-19, enrolled during active disease. The sequenced material came from peripheral blood. The chain combines TRBV4-2 with TRBJ2-7, with D tentatively TRBD1 (5 bases). CDR3 sequence reads: CASSQDLRVGYEQYF. In nucleotides, the CDR3 is TGTGCCAGCAGCCAAGATCTCAGGGTAGGCTACGAGCAGTACTTC.